This record concerns one T cell receptor beta chain sequence. Sequencing used immunoSEQ multiplex PCR; TCRdb keeps in-frame clones, though not all of them. Altogether around 53,000 clones are present, around 85% being singletons, with the ten largest covering 1.9%. Time point indicated: peripheral blood 6 weeks after treatment start. Patients' urothelial carcinoma was locally advanced or metastatic. The data derive from a study of PD-L1 blockade in urothelial cancer. Looking at the study overall: Patients went on atezolizumab around 2014, receiving 1,200 mg intravenously every 3 weeks. The researchers analyzed blood 3 weeks (second dose) and 6 weeks after treatment start.

The CDR3 extends over 12 amino acids. Germline V gene data show CDR1 as GTSNPN and CDR2 as SVGIG (reference sequence). The V and J genes are TRBV30 and TRBJ2-2; D possibly corresponds to TRBD1 (5 bases). This sequence was found in a man aged 50-59 years with urothelial cancer. The sample consisted of PBMCs, taken around atezolizumab (anti-PD-L1) treatment. This chain's CDR3 is CATLGDTGELFF. CDR3 bases: TGTGCAACTCTAGGGGACACCGGGGAGCTGTTTTTT.